This T cell receptor (beta chain) comes out of a study of blood T cell repertoires in COVID-19 (dated by TCRdb to about 2020). At the level of the whole study: Collaborator samples came from the United States, Italy and Spain and covered acute and convalescent phases of COVID-19. The material from the prospective study consisted of cDNA or gDNA derived from T cells, B-cell-depleted T cells, or PBMCs. Subjects who had been exposed to COVID-19, were actively infected with it, or had recovered from it provided the deeply sampled blood TCRbeta repertoires that made up the dataset. The repertoires were released in a freely available public database intended as a resource for research on the immune response to SARS-CoV-2. Samples were obtained from the ongoing ImmuneRACE study (first 160 participants) and from about 1,300 subjects provided by 6 global collaborators. A de-identified subject ID, COVID-19 status, age in years and sex were almost always included in the sample metadata. Where available, HLA class I and class II types were obtained from metadata supplied by the sample provider rather than from assay-based typing. Study-wide conclusions, independent of this receptor: How much clinical and demographic metadata was included differed by source and by participant, and the metadata was provided uncurated.

The junction shows trimming of 5 bases on V and 4 bases on J, and the gene matches do not reach 2 bases of it. The CDR3 sequence holds 13 residues, the cysteine and phenylalanine included. Only the CDR3 DNA stays, 39 bases, in frame from base 1. At one collaborating source in Seattle, patients were enrolled during active infection and were followed longitudinally through the course of disease. Whole blood was collected in K2EDTA tubes by collaborating institutions according to the institutions' own protocols. For TCRbeta analysis, collaborators shipped samples in one of three forms: frozen whole blood, isolated PBMCs, or DNA extracted from either of those sample types. With regard to this clone: It has no known antigen specificity. There are no base qualities to consult, and no much larger clone falls within one base.

TCRbeta CDR3 regions were amplified from genomic DNA by means of the immunoSEQ Assay, a bias-controlled multiplex PCR. Under the source paper's analysis protocol: The number of nucleated cells in each sample was estimated from the amplification of reference gene primers within the assay. To quantify the absolute abundance of each unique TCRbeta CDR3 rearrangement, sequence reads were collapsed and filtered. For each sample, productive Simpson clonality was calculated as the square root of Simpson's diversity index across productive rearrangements. This is the immuneACCESS table as TCRdb keeps it, with only in-frame sequences that have V and J called. A part of the clones is gone; compared with another copy, unresolved V genes explain less than half, and the rest is unexplained. Clone size and V and J calls were adopted from that table, with D and trimming inferred from the DNA. Across this sample there are approximately 350,000 clones, with roughly 90% seen only once. The top ten constitute approximately 3% of the sample.

In this chain, TRBV12-3 or TRBV12-4 is recombined with TRBJ1-1, with TRBD1 identical over 9 junction bases. What was sequenced was peripheral blood. The sequence was collected from a woman under 40 with COVID-19, enrolled during active disease. At the DNA level, the sequence is TGTGCCAGCAGTGAGACAGGGGGCACTGAAGCTTTCTTT. Protein translation: CASSETGGTEAFF.